A single sample gave rise to the 5 T cell receptor beta chains below, sequenced in a study of T cells expressing NK-cell markers. TCRdb re-called the 5' RACE reads, yielding one record per CDR3 amino acid sequence without DNA. The sample includes 400,000 to 450,000 distinct CDR3 sequences. The sample was blood T cells: a sorted CD56 or NKG2C T cell subset, CD4+ or CD8+ T cells, or bulk PBMC T cells (not recorded which). The receptors here all came from a woman between 18 and 75 years old in good health.

The chain uses TRBV4-2 and TRBJ2-7; lacking DNA, the TRBD1 call made by TCRdb goes unchecked. CDR1 is LGHNA, CDR2 YNFKEQ, per germline. CDR3 length equals 17 residues. CDR3 in amino acids: CASSQAIAFGGPYEQYF.

The V call is TRBV12-3 or TRBV12-4, the J call TRBJ2-5. The length of the CDR3 is 14 residues. The CDR3 reads CASSLPESQETQYF.

V gene TRBV5-4 combines with J gene TRBJ2-1; lacking DNA, the TRBD1 call made by TCRdb goes unchecked. The CDR3 is made up of 16 amino acids. From germline, CDR1 is SGHNT and CDR2 YYREEE (reference sequence). The CDR3 sequence: CASSRYGGGTYNEQFF.

The chain is built from TRBV27 and TRBJ2-1; TCRdb selects TRBD2, and the lack of DNA leaves this call unchecked. Looked up from germline, CDR1 is MNHEY and CDR2 is SMNVEV (reference sequence). The CDR3 sequence is 15 residues long. This CDR3 is CASSSPTGGAYEQFF.

The chain is built from TRBV5-1 and TRBJ1-2; TCRdb designates TRBD1, a call that cannot be tested without DNA. The CDR3 runs 15 residues. The germline V gene encodes CDR1 SGHRS and CDR2 YFSETQ. The CDR3 is CASSRTGWDQDGYTF.